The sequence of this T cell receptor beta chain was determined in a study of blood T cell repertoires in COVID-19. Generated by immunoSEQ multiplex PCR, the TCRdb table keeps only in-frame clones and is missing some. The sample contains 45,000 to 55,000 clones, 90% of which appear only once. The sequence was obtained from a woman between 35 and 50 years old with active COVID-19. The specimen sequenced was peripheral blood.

The DNA for the CDR3 is TGTGCCAGCAGCCCAACAGGGCGGACTGAAGCTTTCTTT. Translation: CASSPTGRTEAFF. This chain connects TRBV3-1 (or the pseudogene TRBV3-2) to TRBJ1-1; possibly TRBD1 for D (6 bases). The CDR3 loop spans 13 amino acids. V was clipped by 4 bases and J by 5 bases, with 11 bases between them. In germline, CDR1 is LGHDT, CDR2 YNNKEL (reference sequence).